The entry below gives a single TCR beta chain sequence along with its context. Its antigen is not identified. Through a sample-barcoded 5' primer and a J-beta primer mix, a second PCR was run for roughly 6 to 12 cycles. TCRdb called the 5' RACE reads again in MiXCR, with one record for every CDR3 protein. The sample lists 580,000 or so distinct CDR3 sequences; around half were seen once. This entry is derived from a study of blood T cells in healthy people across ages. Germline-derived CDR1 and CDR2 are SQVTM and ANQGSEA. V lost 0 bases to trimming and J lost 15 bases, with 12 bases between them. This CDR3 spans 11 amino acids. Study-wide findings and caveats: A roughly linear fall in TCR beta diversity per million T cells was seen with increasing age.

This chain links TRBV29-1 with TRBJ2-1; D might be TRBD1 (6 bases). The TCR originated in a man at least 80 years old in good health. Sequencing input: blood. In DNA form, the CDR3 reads TGCAGCGTTGAAGAGGACAGAGAGAGGTTCTTC. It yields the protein CSVEEDRERFF.